The rows below give T cell receptor beta chains drawn from one sample of a study of T-cell reconstitution after alpha-beta-depleted transplantation in children. MiXCR, run by TCRdb on the PCR reads, gives a single entry per CDR3 protein. The data hold 490,000 or so distinct CDR3 sequences, with over 9.5% observed a single time. The source material was PBMCs, sampled before TCRalphabeta/CD19-depleted stem cell transplant. These receptors originate from a child under 10 years old with inherited bone marrow failure, due to receive a stem cell transplant. The CDR3 runs from the conserved cysteine through the conserved F or W. D genes are given only for firm matches.

D gene: .; V gene: TRBV20-1; CDR3 protein: CSARGEGAGRPYNEQFF
D gene: TRBD1; V gene: TRBV27; CDR3 protein: CASSLFVGQLYEQYF
D gene: .; V gene: TRBV4-2; CDR3 protein: CASSQDRLRGLGGELFF
D gene: .; V gene: TRBV27; CDR3 protein: CASTVSAELTDTQYF
D gene: .; V gene: TRBV7-6; CDR3 protein: CASSLAVPGTGELFF
D gene: .; V gene: TRBV27; CDR3 protein: CASSLLGQTQPQHF
D gene: .; V gene: TRBV27; CDR3 protein: CASSPGGGIGQPQHF
D gene: TRBD2; V gene: TRBV24-1; CDR3 protein: CATSGPGGYTGELFF
D gene: .; V gene: TRBV20-1; CDR3 protein: CSGLRTVNTEAFF
D gene: .; V gene: TRBV4-3; CDR3 protein: CASSQATHTGTEAFF
D gene: TRBD1; V gene: TRBV6-1; CDR3 protein: CASAQWTGRSPLHF
D gene: .; V gene: TRBV7-8; CDR3 protein: CASNSPWGLSYEQYF
D gene: TRBD1; V gene: TRBV20-1; CDR3 protein: CSARSNDRGWYYEQYF
D gene: TRBD1; V gene: TRBV7-9; CDR3 protein: CASDDGQGLNQPQHF
D gene: .; V gene: TRBV3-1; CDR3 protein: CASSQGPGVRYEQYF
D gene: .; V gene: TRBV20-1; CDR3 protein: CSARDPLSREGTDTQYF
D gene: TRBD2; V gene: TRBV9; CDR3 protein: CASSVGAGLAGPQETQYF
D gene: TRBD1; V gene: TRBV3-1; CDR3 protein: CASSQASETGGREAFF
D gene: TRBD1; V gene: TRBV20-1; CDR3 protein: CSAREFEGQNFYEQYF
D gene: TRBD1; V gene: TRBV10-3; CDR3 protein: CAISGTGEAFF
D gene: .; V gene: TRBV7-2; CDR3 protein: CASSLGGWILTDTQYF
D gene: .; V gene: TRBV4-2; CDR3 protein: CASSQDWTPYEQYF
D gene: TRBD1; V gene: TRBV28; CDR3 protein: CASSLFRTNRGVPEAFF
D gene: TRBD1; V gene: TRBV19; CDR3 protein: CASSIGDRGLNEQFF
D gene: .; V gene: TRBV7-2; CDR3 protein: CASSPSSFDFYGYTF
D gene: TRBD1; V gene: TRBV28; CDR3 protein: CASRAGQGAAYNEQFF
D gene: .; V gene: TRBV20-1; CDR3 protein: CSARYAGTGANVLTF
D gene: .; V gene: TRBV29-1; CDR3 protein: CSAGGGSKYAYEQYF
D gene: TRBD1; V gene: TRBV12-3/TRBV12-4; CDR3 protein: CASSFRTGGQPQHF
D gene: .; V gene: TRBV12-3/TRBV12-4; CDR3 protein: CASSKRTGRGSPLHF
D gene: TRBD2; V gene: TRBV29-1; CDR3 protein: CSVPIAGGARQYF